These 29 T cell receptor beta chains share one sample of origin, sequenced in a study of blood T cells in healthy people across ages. It was with a sample-barcoded 5' primer and a J-beta primer mix that a second PCR of roughly 7 to 11 cycles was run. TCRdb redid the calling of the 5' RACE reads with MiXCR, one entry per CDR3 protein. The table lists some 700,000 distinct CDR3 sequences, approximately 43% of them singletons. Sequencing was done on a sample of blood. These receptor sequences come from a woman in her sixties in good health.

This clonotype was counted ten times or more. The chain carries TRBV12-3 or TRBV12-4 and TRBJ2-1, with D hard to call. This CDR3 has 11 residues. The V end was cut by 2 bases, the J end by 10 bases, with 6 bases between. Here the CDR3 reads CASSLSREQFF. For the CDR3, the DNA is TGTGCCAGCAGTTTAAGTCGGGAGCAGTTCTTC.

The chain recombines TRBV20-1 with TRBJ2-6; D uncertain. The germline CDR1 and CDR2 sequences are DFQATT and SNEGSKA (reference sequence). Trimming left V 5 bases short and J 6 bases short, with 14 bases between. This CDR3 is built from 14 residues. CDR3 region: CSAGGRGQANVLTF. The DNA of the CDR3 is TGCAGTGCTGGCGGACGAGGCCAGGCCAACGTCCTGACTTTC.

CDR3 coding DNA: TGTGCCAGCAGTCTCCCTCGACGGAATGAAAAACTGTTTTTT. This sequence encodes CASSLPRRNEKLFF. The gene calls are TRBV6-2 or TRBV6-3 and TRBJ1-4; D gene unclear. This CDR3 region has 14 residues. CDR1 is MNHEY, CDR2 SVGEGT, per germline. Trimming took 5 bases from V and 5 from J, leaving 12 bases between them.

The chain joins TRBV11-2 to TRBJ2-2, with 7 positions matching TRBD1. The CDR3 extends over 19 amino acids. With 4 bases clipped from V and 6 bases from J, the junction kept 20 bases outside the gene matches. CDR1 is SGHAT and CDR2 is FQNNGV in the germline V gene. DNA of the CDR3: TGTGCCAGCAGCTCCTCCCCCAGACAGGGAGTCACGTTAGCCGGGGAGCTGTTTTTT. This sequence encodes CASSSSPRQGVTLAGELFF.

The rearrangement uses TRBV25-1 and TRBJ1-1; D possibly corresponds to TRBD1 (5 bases). V was cut by 6 bases and J by 3 bases, with 11 bases left in between. The CDR3 extends over 13 amino acids. Per germline, CDR1 MGHDK and CDR2 SYGVNS. CDR3 loop: CASRPIGDTEAFF. For the CDR3, the DNA is TGTGCCAGCAGGCCCATAGGGGACACTGAAGCTTTCTTT.

Remarks on this clonotype: At one end the junction does not follow the germline gene, possibly because of a read error. This sequence joins TRBV7-7 and TRBJ2-7; D gene uncertain. The CDR3 is 15 residues long. The germline CDR1 and CDR2 sequences are SSHAT and FNYEAQ (reference sequence). CDR3: CASSLAFDGYYEQYF. The CDR3 coding sequence is TGTGCTAGCAGCTTAGCCTTTGACGGCTACTACGAGCAGTACTTC.

The chain is built from TRBV5-1 and TRBJ2-4; the match to TRBD2 covers 7 bases. With V trimmed by 5 bases and J by 8 bases, 10 bases remained unmatched. CDR3 length equals 14 residues. Germline CDR1 and CDR2: SGHRS and YFSETQ. The CDR3 DNA is TGCGCCAGCAGTGCAACGGCAGGGAGGGACATTCAGTACTTC. Its protein product is CASSATAGRDIQYF.

J is TRBJ2-1 and V is TRBV12-3 or TRBV12-4; 10 bases map to TRBD2. This CDR3 spans 15 amino acids. The ends lost 7 bases at V and 5 bases at J; junction bases unmatched: 8. The CDR3 is CASTPGSGGHNEQFF. CDR3 sequence (DNA): TGTGCCAGCACCCCGGGTAGCGGGGGGCACAATGAGCAGTTCTTC.

Details on this clonotype: A read error may account for a junction end that differs from germline. The chain employs TRBV15 and TRBJ2-1, with D possibly being TRBD1 (5 bases). Germline-derived CDR1 and CDR2 are LNHNV and YYDKDF (reference sequence). This CDR3 is 15 amino acids long. This CDR3 reads CATGSQGYSYNEQFF. CDR3 bases: TGTGCCACCGGCAGTCAGGGATACTCCTACAATGAGCAGTTCTTC.

The sample holds many counts of this clonotype. The gene calls are TRBV12-3 or TRBV12-4 and TRBJ1-2; no definite D call. CDR3 length equals 13 residues. The V end lost 2 bases, the J end lost 3 bases, and 7 bases lay between the germline ends. The CDR3 DNA sequence: TGTGCCAGCAGTTTAAAGAGCGACTATGGCTACACCTTC. Protein sequence: CASSLKSDYGYTF.

The chain links TRBV29-1 to TRBJ2-7; a possible D gene is TRBD2 (6 bases). The CDR3 totals 12 residues. Germline assignment: CDR1 SQVTM and CDR2 ANQGSEA. Trimming pared 5 bases from V and 1 base from J, leaving 9 bases between. The CDR3 here is CSVHGGSYEQYF. CDR3 coding DNA: TGCAGCGTTCACGGGGGATCCTACGAGCAGTACTTC.

The sample holds a few counts of this clonotype. This chain joins TRBV20-1 and TRBJ2-1, with 15 positions matching TRBD2. J gave up 6 bases and V 1 base, and 1 base lay outside the gene matches. The CDR3 runs 15 residues. Germline V gene lookup returns CDR1 DFQATT and CDR2 SNEGSKA (reference sequence). As DNA, the CDR3 is TGCAGTGCTAGAGCGGGACTAGCGGGAGGCAATGAGCAGTTCTTC. It encodes CSARAGLAGGNEQFF.

This clonotype was counted only a few times. V and J are TRBV7-8 and TRBJ2-1; D unclear. The CDR3 contains 14 residues. The germline gives CDR1 SGHVS, CDR2 FQNEAQ. V was cut by 1 base and J by 10 bases, with 14 bases left in between. CDR3 DNA sequence: TGTGCCAGCAGCTTAGATGCCCAGAGTTTCGAGCAGTTCTTC. As protein: CASSLDAQSFEQFF.

This clonotype was seen many times. The chain carries TRBV29-1 and TRBJ2-1; TRBD2 matches 10 bases. This CDR3 contains 14 residues. Germline V lookup: CDR1 SQVTM, CDR2 ANQGSEA. V trimming: 8 bases; J trimming: 7 bases; junction bases outside the gene matches: 11. The DNA of the CDR3 is TGCAGCCTACGACTAATAGCGGGGGGTAATGAGCAGTTCTTC. It yields the protein CSLRLIAGGNEQFF.

Comments on this clonotype: The junction does not match germline at one end; this may be a read error. V and J are TRBV12-3 or TRBV12-4 and TRBJ1-6, with TRBD1 identical over 7 bases. CDR3 length equals 16 residues. This CDR3 is CARSLGAGGDNSPLHF. Here the CDR3 DNA reads TGTGCCCGCAGTTTAGGGGCAGGGGGAGATAATTCACCCCTCCACTTT.

This clonotype was observed a handful of times. This chain's CDR3 is CASRGDVLGEQYF. The CDR3 bases are TGTGCCAGCAGGGGCGACGTCTTGGGGGAGCAGTACTTC. The chain combines TRBV7-3 with TRBJ2-7; no reliable D call. The CDR3 loop spans 13 amino acids. V lost 6 bases, J lost 7 bases, and 16 bases lay in between. Germline assignment: CDR1 SGHTA and CDR2 FQGTGA.

This clonotype has a handful of counts. The V gene is TRBV6-5, the J gene TRBJ2-1; D is unclear. The CDR3 is made up of 13 amino acids. Trimming left V 6 bases short and J 5 bases short, with 11 bases between. CDR1 and CDR2 from the germline V gene are MNHEY and SVGAGI. CDR3 nucleotides: TGTGCCAGCAGAGGCAGGCAAAACAATGAGCAGTTCTTC. The encoded protein is CASRGRQNNEQFF.

About this clonotype itself: A much bigger clone sits one base away, suggesting this may be a read error. This chain uses TRBV7-3 with TRBJ2-3; tentatively, D is TRBD2 (6 bases). The CDR3 is 14 residues long. Germline lookup yields CDR1 SGHTA and CDR2 FQGTGA. Between the trimmed V and J ends, which lost 7 bases and 4 bases, there was a span of 15 bases. The CDR3 DNA follows: TGTGCCAGCAACCTCGGAGGGCCGGCAGATACGCAGTATTTT. It specifies CASNLGGPADTQYF.

This clonotype was recorded only once. The rearrangement joins TRBV6-6 to TRBJ1-2; 10 bases are shared with TRBD1. The trim removed 6 bases at V and 3 bases at J, leaving 7 bases unmatched. Germline V gene data show CDR1 as MNHNY and CDR2 as SVGAGI (reference sequence). The CDR3 totals 15 residues. CDR3 amino acids: CASRLDRGPYYGYTF. CDR3 bases: TGTGCCAGCAGATTAGACAGGGGGCCTTACTATGGCTACACCTTC.

The chain couples TRBV3-1 to TRBJ2-1; TRBD2 matches at 9 bases. V was pared by 0 bases and J by 9 bases, with 6 bases of the junction left unmatched. The CDR3 covers 15 residues. From germline, CDR1 is LGHDT and CDR2 YNNKEL (reference sequence). The DNA of the CDR3 is TGTGCCAGCAGCCAAGAACCGGGACTAGCTAGTGAGCAGTTCTTC. It encodes CASSQEPGLASEQFF.

The rearrangement joins TRBV30 to TRBJ2-5; D is possibly TRBD2 (5 bases). V lost 0 bases, J lost 2 bases, and 7 bases lay in between. The CDR3 totals 13 residues. Germline V gene lookup returns CDR1 GTSNPN and CDR2 SVGIG (reference sequence). The CDR3 DNA sequence: TGTGCCTGGAGTGTACTAGGGCAAGAGACCCAGTACTTC. This codes for CAWSVLGQETQYF.

The V call is TRBV3-1, the J call TRBJ2-1; no firm D call. The CDR3 totals 17 residues. Germline-derived CDR1 and CDR2 are LGHDT and YNNKEL (reference sequence). Trimming left V 2 bases short and J 0 bases short, with 14 bases between. CDR3 sequence (DNA): TGTGCCAGCAGCCAACTCATAACCTCGGGCTCCTACAATGAGCAGTTCTTC. Translating gives CASSQLITSGSYNEQFF.

The J gene is TRBJ2-1, the V gene TRBV20-1; TRBD2 matches at 13 bases. The CDR3 spans 12 residues. With 3 bases clipped from V and 15 bases from J, the junction kept 5 bases outside the gene matches. CDR1 and CDR2 (germline): DFQATT, SNEGSKA (reference sequence). The CDR3 here is CSARTSGRYGFF. The CDR3 DNA follows: TGCAGTGCTAGGACTAGCGGGAGGTACGGGTTCTTC.

J is TRBJ1-1 and V is TRBV9; 11 nucleotides line up with TRBD1. CDR1 SGDLS and CDR2 YYNGEE come from the germline V gene. This CDR3 region has 14 residues. The trim removed 5 bases at V and 3 bases at J, leaving 3 bases unmatched. CDR3 sequence: CASRRGQGDTEAFF. CDR3 coding DNA: TGTGCCAGCAGAAGGGGACAGGGGGACACTGAAGCTTTCTTT.

This chain joins TRBV7-2 and TRBJ1-2, with D unresolved. Germline CDR1 SGHTA, CDR2 FQGNSA. The CDR3 runs 15 residues. Trimming stripped 3 bases from V and 2 bases from J, with 13 bases between. This CDR3 is CASSFPRTLNYGYTF. DNA of the CDR3: TGTGCCAGCAGCTTCCCCAGGACGTTGAACTATGGCTACACCTTC.

Only a few counts were recorded for this clonotype. This chain uses TRBV4-2 with TRBJ1-4; D might be TRBD1 (6 bases). The CDR3 contains 15 residues. The ends were cut back, 5 bases at V and 7 bases at J, with 17 bases in the middle. Germline CDR1 LGHNA, CDR2 YNFKEQ. CDR3 sequence (DNA): TGTGCCAGCAGCGTGGGACAACCCGTTAGTGAAAAACTGTTTTTT. Its translation: CASSVGQPVSEKLFF.

This clonotype appeared many times. The chain employs TRBV30 and TRBJ2-3; D is uncertain. CDR1 is GTSNPN, CDR2 SVGIG, per germline (reference sequence). This CDR3 is built from 11 residues. V was shortened by 1 base and J by 5 bases, with 4 bases between the two germline ends. CDR3 DNA: TGTGCCTGGAGTGCACGAGATACGCAGTATTTT. Its protein is CAWSARDTQYF.

The rearrangement uses TRBV3-1 and TRBJ1-2; the match to TRBD1 covers 9 bases. Germline-derived CDR1 and CDR2 are LGHDT and YNNKEL (reference sequence). Trimming cost V 4 bases and J 7 bases; bases outside gene matches: 7. The CDR3 consists of 14 residues. CDR3 amino acids: CASSPVDRGGGYTF. The DNA of the CDR3 is TGTGCCAGCAGCCCCGTGGACAGGGGAGGTGGCTACACCTTC.

Only a few counts were recorded for this clonotype. J is TRBJ2-5 and V is TRBV9; TRBD1 is a possible D gene (6 bases). Trimming took 6 bases from V and 3 from J, leaving 15 bases between them. In germline, CDR1 is SGDLS, CDR2 YYNGEE. The CDR3 is 14 amino acids. Written as DNA, the CDR3 is TGTGCCAGCACCTTGACAGGAGAAAAAGAGACCCAGTACTTC. Protein sequence: CASTLTGEKETQYF.